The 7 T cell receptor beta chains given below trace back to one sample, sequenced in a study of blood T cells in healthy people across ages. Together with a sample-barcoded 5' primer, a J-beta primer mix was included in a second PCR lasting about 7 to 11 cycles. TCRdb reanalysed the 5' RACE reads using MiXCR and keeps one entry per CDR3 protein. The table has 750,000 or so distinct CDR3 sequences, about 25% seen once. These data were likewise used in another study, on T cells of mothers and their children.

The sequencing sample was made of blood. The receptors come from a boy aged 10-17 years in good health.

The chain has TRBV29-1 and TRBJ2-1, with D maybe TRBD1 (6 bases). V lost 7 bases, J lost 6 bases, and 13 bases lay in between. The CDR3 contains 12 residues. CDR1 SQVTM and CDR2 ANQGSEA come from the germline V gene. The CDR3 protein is CSANTGINEQFF. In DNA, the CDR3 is TGCAGCGCCAATACAGGGATCAATGAGCAGTTCTTC.

DNA for the CDR3: TGTGCCAGTAGTCCTTCGGGACACCGCTCCTACGAGCAGTACTTC. This encodes CASSPSGHRSYEQYF. The rearrangement uses TRBV19 and TRBJ2-5; perhaps TRBD1 as D (6 bases). Near its end, the DNA agrees better with TRBJ2-7, so the J call may be wrong. From germline, CDR1 is LNHDA and CDR2 SQIVND (reference sequence). The CDR3 is 15 residues long.

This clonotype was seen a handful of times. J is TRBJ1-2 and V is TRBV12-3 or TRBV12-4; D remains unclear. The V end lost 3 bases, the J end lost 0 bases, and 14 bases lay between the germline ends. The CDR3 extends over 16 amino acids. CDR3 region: CASSFSVRKSNYGYTF. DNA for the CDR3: TGTGCCAGCAGTTTTTCGGTTCGGAAATCTAACTATGGCTACACCTTC.

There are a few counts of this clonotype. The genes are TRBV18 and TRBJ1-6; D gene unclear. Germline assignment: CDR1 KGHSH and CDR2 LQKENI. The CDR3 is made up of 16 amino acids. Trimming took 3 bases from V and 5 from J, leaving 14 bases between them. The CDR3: CASSPFGEGNNSPLHF. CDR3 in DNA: TGTGCCAGCTCACCCTTTGGGGAAGGGAATAATTCACCCCTCCACTTT. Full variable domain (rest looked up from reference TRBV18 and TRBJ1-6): NAGVMQNPRHLVRRRGQEARLRCSPMKGHSHVYWYRQLPEEGLKFMVYLQKENIIDESGMPKERFSAEFPKEGPSILRIQQVVRGDSAAYFCASSPFGEGNNSPLHFGNGTRLTVT.

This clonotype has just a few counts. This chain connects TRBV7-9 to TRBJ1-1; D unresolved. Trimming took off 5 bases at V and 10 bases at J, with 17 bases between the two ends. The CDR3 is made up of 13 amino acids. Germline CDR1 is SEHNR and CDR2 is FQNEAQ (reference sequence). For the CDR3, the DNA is TGTGCCAGCAGCGCCTGGGAGGTTCCTCTAGCTTTCTTT. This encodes CASSAWEVPLAFF.

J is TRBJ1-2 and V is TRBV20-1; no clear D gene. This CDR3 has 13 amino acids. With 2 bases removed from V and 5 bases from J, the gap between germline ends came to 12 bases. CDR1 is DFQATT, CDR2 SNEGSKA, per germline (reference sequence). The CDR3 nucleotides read TGCAGTGCTAGAAACGGAATTCGATATGGCTACACCTTC. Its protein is CSARNGIRYGYTF.

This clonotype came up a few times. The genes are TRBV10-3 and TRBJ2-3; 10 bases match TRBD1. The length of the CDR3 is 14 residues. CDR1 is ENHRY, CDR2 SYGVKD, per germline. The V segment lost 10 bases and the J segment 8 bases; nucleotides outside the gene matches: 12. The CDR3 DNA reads TGTGCCACCGGGACAGGGGCTCCCCAGGGTACGCAGTATTTT. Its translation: CATGTGAPQGTQYF.